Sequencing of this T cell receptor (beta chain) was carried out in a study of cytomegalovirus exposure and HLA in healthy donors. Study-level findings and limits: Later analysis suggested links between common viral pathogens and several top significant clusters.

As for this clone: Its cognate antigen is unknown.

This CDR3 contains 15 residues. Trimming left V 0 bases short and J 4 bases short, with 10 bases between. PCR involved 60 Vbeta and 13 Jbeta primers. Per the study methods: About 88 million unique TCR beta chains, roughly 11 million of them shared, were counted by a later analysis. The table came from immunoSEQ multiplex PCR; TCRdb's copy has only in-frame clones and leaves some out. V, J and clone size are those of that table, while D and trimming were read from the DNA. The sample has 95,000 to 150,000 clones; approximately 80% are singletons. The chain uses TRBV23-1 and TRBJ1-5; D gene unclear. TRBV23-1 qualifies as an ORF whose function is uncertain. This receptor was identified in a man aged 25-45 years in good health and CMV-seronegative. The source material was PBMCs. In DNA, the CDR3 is TGCGCCAGCAGTCAATCCCGAGGGTTAAATCAGCCCCAGCATTTT. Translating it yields CASSQSRGLNQPQHF.